This TCR beta chain was profiled in a study of blood T cell repertoires in COVID-19. The wider study: Specimens from acute and convalescent COVID-19 originated in the United States, Italy and Spain. Sources were T cells, B-cell-depleted T cells, or PBMCs; the material itself was cDNA or gDNA.

CDR3 length equals 13 residues. The germline V gene has CDR1 SQVTM and CDR2 ANQGSEA. V dropped 7 bases and J dropped 4 bases, with 16 bases sitting between them. Assay used: immunoSEQ multiplex PCR; TCRdb lists only in-frame clones, some missing. The table lists fewer than 200,000 clones, 75% to 80% of them singletons. This clonotype was obtained from a woman aged 70-85 years with acute or convalescent COVID-19. V usage is TRBV29-1 and J usage is TRBJ1-1; TRBD1 might be the D (5 bases). Specimen: peripheral blood. Here the CDR3 reads CSAEPGGATEAFF. In DNA, the CDR3 is TGCAGCGCCGAGCCAGGAGGGGCCACTGAAGCTTTCTTT.